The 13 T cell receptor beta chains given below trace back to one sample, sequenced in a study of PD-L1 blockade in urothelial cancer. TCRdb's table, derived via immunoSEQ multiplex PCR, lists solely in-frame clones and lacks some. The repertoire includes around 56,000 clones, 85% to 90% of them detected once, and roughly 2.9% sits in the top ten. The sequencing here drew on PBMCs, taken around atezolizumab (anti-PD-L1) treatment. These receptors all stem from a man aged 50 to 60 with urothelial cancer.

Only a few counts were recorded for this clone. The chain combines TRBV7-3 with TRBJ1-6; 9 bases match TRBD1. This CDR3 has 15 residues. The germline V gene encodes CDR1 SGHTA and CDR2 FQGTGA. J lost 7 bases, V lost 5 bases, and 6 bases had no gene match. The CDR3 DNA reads TGTGCCAGCAGCCAACAGGGACAGGGAAATTCACCCCTCCACTTT. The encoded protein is CASSQQGQGNSPLHF.

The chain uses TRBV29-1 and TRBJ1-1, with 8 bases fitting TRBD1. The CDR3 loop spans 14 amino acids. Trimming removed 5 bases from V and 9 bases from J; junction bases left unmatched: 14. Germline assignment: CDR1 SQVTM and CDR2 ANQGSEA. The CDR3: CSVTISGGGQKAFF. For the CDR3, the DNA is TGCAGCGTTACCATTTCAGGGGGCGGCCAAAAAGCTTTCTTT.

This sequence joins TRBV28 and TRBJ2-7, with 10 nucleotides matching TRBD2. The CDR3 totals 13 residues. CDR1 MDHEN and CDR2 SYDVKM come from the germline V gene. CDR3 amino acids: CGTTLAGVDEQYF. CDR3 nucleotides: TGTGGGACCACCCTAGCGGGAGTGGACGAGCAGTACTTC.

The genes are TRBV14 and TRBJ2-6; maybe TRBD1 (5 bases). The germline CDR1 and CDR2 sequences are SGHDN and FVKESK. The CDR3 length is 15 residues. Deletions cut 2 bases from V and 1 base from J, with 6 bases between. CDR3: CASSQYRSGANVLTF. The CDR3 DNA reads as TGTGCCAGCAGCCAATACAGGTCTGGGGCCAACGTCCTGACTTTC.

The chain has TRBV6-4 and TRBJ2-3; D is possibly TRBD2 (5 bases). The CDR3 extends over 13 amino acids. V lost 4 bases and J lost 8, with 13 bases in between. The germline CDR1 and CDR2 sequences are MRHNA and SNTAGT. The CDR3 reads CASSATSGGTQYF. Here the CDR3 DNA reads TGTGCCAGCAGTGCCACAAGTGGAGGTACGCAGTATTTT.

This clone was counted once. The CDR3 DNA sequence: TGTGCCAGCAGCTCTAGCGGGAGGGGATTTAATGAGCAGTTCTTC. This translates into CASSSSGRGFNEQFF. This sequence joins TRBV5-4 and TRBJ2-1; 12 nucleotides agree with TRBD2. This CDR3 spans 15 amino acids. Trimming cost V 3 bases and J 7 bases; bases outside gene matches: 5. The germline gives CDR1 SGHNT, CDR2 YYREEE (reference sequence).

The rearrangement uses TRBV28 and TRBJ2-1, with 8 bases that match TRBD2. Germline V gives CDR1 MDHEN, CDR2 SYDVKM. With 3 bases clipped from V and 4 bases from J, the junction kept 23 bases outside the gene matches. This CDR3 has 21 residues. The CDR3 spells CASSFFSGGAGAPAAYNEQFF. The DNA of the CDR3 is TGTGCCAGCAGTTTTTTTTCGGGAGGAGCGGGAGCGCCCGCCGCGTACAATGAGCAGTTCTTC.

The CDR3: CASSSGGGLFF. Here the CDR3 DNA reads TGTGCCAGCAGTTCGGGGGGAGGACTGTTTTTT. The rearrangement uses TRBV28 and TRBJ1-4, with a tentative D call TRBD1 (5 bases). Trimming pared 4 bases from V and 13 bases from J, leaving 10 bases between. The germline V gene has CDR1 MDHEN and CDR2 SYDVKM. The CDR3 runs 11 residues. Based on the CDR3 plus reference TRBV28 and TRBJ1-4, the full variable domain is DVKVTQSSRYLVKRTGEKVFLECVQDMDHENMFWYRQDPGLGLRLIYFSYDVKMKEKGDIPEGYSVSREKKERFSLILESASTNQTSMYLCASSSGGGLFFGSGTQLSVL.

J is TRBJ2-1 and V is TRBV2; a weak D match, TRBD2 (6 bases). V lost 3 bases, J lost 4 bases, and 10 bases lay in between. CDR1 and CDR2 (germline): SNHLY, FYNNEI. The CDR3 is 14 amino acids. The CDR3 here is CASSELAVYNEQFF. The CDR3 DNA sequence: TGTGCCAGCAGTGAGTTAGCGGTATACAATGAGCAGTTCTTC.

CDR3 residues: CASSDGSPTGGYGYTF. The CDR3 bases are TGTGCCAGCAGTGACGGATCCCCGACAGGGGGCTATGGCTACACCTTC. V usage is TRBV6-4 and J usage is TRBJ1-2, with 9 positions matching TRBD1. This CDR3 spans 16 amino acids. V was pared by 2 bases and J by 4 bases, with 8 bases of the junction left unmatched. The V gene's germline CDR1 is MRHNA and CDR2 SNTAGT.

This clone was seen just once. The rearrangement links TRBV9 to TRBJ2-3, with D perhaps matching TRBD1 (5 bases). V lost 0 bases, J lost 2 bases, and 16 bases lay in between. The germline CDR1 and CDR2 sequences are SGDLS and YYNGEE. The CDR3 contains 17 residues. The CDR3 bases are TGTGCCAGCAGCGTAGCTGAACAGGTCTTTTCCACAGATACGCAGTATTTT. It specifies CASSVAEQVFSTDTQYF.

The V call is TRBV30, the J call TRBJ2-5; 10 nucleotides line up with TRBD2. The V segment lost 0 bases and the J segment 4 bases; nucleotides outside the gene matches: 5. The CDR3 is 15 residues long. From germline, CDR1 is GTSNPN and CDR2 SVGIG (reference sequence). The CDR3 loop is CAWSVGLAEGETQYF. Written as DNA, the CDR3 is TGTGCCTGGAGTGTAGGACTAGCGGAAGGAGAGACCCAGTACTTC.

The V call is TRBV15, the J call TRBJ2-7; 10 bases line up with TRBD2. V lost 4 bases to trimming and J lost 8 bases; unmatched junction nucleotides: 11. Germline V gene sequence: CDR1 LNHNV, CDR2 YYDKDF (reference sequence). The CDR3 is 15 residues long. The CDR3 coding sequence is TGTGCCACCAGCAACTTGCCGGTACTAGCGGGAAAGCAGTACTTC. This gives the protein CATSNLPVLAGKQYF.